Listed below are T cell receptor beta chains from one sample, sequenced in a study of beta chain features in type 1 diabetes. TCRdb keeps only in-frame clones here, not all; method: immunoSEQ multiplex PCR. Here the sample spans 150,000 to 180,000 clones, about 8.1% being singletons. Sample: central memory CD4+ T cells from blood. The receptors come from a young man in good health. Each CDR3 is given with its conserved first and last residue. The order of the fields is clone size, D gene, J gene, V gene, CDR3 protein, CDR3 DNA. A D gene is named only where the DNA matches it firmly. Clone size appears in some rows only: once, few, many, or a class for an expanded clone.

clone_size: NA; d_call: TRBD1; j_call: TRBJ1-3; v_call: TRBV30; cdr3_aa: CAWSVQGAGNTIYF; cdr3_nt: TGTGCCTGGAGTGTACAGGGGGCTGGAAACACCATATATTTT
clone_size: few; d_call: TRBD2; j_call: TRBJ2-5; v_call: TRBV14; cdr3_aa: CASSSRSGRSQETQYF; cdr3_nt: TGTGCCAGCAGCTCCCGCAGCGGGAGATCTCAAGAGACCCAGTACTTC
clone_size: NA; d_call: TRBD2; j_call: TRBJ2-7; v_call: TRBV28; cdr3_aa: CASRSTSGPYEQYF; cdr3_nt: TGTGCCAGCAGATCGACTAGCGGACCCTACGAGCAGTACTTC
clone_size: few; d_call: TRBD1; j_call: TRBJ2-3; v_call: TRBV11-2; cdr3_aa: CASSTGQGGWGTQYF; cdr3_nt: TGTGCCAGCAGCACGGGACAGGGAGGGTGGGGTACGCAGTATTTT
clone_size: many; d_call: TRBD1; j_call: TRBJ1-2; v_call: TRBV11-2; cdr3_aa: CASSSQTGWDGYTF; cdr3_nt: TGTGCCAGCAGCTCACAGACAGGGTGGGATGGCTACACCTTC
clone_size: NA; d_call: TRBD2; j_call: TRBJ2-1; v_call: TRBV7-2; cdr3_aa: CASSFPGLVDEQFF; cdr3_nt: TGTGCCAGCAGCTTTCCGGGACTAGTCGATGAGCAGTTCTTC
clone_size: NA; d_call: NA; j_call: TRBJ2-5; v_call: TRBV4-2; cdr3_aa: CASSHTQETQYF; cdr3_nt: TGTGCCAGCAGCCACACTCAAGAGACCCAGTACTTC
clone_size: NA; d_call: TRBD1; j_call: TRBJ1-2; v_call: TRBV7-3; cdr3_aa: CASSFQGADYGYTF; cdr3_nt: TGTGCCAGCAGCTTCCAGGGGGCCGACTATGGCTACACCTTC
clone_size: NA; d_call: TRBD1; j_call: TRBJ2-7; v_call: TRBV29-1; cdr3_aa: CSVRDTGTGGDEQYF; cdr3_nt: TGCAGCGTGCGGGATACCGGGACAGGGGGCGACGAGCAGTACTTC
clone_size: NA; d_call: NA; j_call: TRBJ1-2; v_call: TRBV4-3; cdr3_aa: CASSQAGYIKGYGYTF; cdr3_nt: TGCGCCAGCAGCCAAGCGGGGTACATTAAAGGCTATGGCTACACCTTC
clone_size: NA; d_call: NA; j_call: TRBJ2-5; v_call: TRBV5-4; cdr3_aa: CASSLEVYEQETQYF; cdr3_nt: TGTGCCAGCAGCTTGGAAGTCTATGAACAAGAGACCCAGTACTTC
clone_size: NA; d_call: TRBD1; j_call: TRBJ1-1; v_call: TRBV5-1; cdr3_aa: CASSPRQGPGPMNTEAFF; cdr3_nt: TGCGCCAGCAGCCCAAGACAGGGACCCGGGCCCATGAACACTGAAGCTTTCTTT
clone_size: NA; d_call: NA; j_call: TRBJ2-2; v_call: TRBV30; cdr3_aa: CAWSRAGTGELFF; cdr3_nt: TGTGCCTGGAGCAGGGCCGGCACCGGGGAGCTGTTTTTT
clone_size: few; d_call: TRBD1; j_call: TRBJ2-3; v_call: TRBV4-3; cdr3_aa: CASSRLQGAQDTQYF; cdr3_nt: TGCGCCAGCAGCCGGCTACAGGGGGCGCAAGATACGCAGTATTTT
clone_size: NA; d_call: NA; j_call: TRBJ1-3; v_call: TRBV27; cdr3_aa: CASILTALSGNTIYF; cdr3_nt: TGTGCCAGCATCCTGACAGCTCTCTCTGGAAACACCATATATTTT
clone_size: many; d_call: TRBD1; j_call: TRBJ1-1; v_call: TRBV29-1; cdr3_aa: CSVGTGGNTEAFF; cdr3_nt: TGCAGCGTTGGGACAGGGGGGAACACTGAAGCTTTCTTT
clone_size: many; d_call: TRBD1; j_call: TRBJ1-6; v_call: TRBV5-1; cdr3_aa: CASSENTPGQGASPLHF; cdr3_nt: TGCGCCAGCAGCGAAAACACCCCGGGACAGGGGGCTTCACCCCTCCACTTT
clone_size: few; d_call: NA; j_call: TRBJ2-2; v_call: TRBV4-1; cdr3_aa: CASSQVQGSRELFF; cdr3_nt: TGCGCCAGCAGCCAAGTTCAGGGAAGCCGGGAGCTGTTTTTT
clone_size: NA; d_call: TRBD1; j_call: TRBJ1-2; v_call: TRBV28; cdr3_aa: CASSTGQATYGYTF; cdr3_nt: TGTGCCAGCAGCACGGGACAGGCCACCTATGGCTACACCTTC
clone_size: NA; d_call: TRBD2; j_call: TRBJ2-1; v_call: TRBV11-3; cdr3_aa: CASSFSGRWGEQFF; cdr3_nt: TGTGCCAGCAGCTTTAGCGGGAGGTGGGGTGAGCAGTTCTTC
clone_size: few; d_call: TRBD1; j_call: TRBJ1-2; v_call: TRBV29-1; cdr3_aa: CSVGQTGTYGYTF; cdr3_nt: TGCAGCGTTGGGCAGACAGGGACCTATGGCTACACCTTC